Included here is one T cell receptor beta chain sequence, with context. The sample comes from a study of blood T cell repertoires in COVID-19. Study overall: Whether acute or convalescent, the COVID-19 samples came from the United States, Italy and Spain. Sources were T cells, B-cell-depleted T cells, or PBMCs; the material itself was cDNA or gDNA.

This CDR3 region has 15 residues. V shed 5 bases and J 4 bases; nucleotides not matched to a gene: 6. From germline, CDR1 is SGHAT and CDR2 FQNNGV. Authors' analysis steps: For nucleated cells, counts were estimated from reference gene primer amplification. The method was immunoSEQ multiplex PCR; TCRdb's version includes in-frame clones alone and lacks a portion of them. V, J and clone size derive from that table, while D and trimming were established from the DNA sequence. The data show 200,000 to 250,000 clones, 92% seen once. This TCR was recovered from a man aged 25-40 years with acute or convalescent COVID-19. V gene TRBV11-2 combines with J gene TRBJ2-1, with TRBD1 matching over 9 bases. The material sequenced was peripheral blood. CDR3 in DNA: TGTGCCAGCAGCCTAGGACAGGGGACTTACAATGAGCAGTTCTTC. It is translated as CASSLGQGTYNEQFF.